The 10 T cell receptor beta chains below all came from one sample that was sequenced in a study of regulatory T cells in long-lasting Graves disease (dated by TCRdb to the early 2020s). The sample's time point label, decoded: newly diagnosed GD, antithyroid drugs for less than 3 months. For both TCR sequencing and RNA sequencing, RNA was extracted from PBMCs using TRIzol. Library method: multiplex PCR. The run used an Illumina HiSeq 4000. iRepertoire HTBI primers and Arm-PCR amplification of CDR3 regions were used to construct TCR beta libraries. TCRdb reworked the public reads: Q25 trimming with fastp, MiXCR clone assembly, productive beta chains retained. Merged by CDR3 protein, the rows form single entries marked with the most common genes and DNA. The sample yields approximately 400,000 distinct CDR3 sequences; 15% to 17% were counted once. The top ten hold around a fifth of the sample. This sample comprised peripheral blood mononuclear cells (PBMCs), obtained at new diagnosis, from a patient treated with antithyroid drugs. The receptors derive from a female donor with Graves disease.

This clonotype was picked up many times. V gene TRBV7-9 combines with J gene TRBJ2-3, with D possibly being TRBD1 (6 bases). The CDR3 is made up of 19 amino acids. V shed 1 base and J shed 0 bases, with 20 bases lying between them. The germline CDR1 and CDR2 sequences are SEHNR and FQNEAQ (reference sequence). The CDR3 region has the DNA TGTGCCAGCAGCTTAGTGGGGGCTATACGGCCACACAGCACAGATACGCAGTATTTT. It encodes CASSLVGAIRPHSTDTQYF. Using reference TRBV7-9 and TRBJ2-3 for the parts outside the CDR3, the full variable domain is DTGVSQNPRHKITKRGQNVTFRCDPISEHNRLYWYRQTLGQGPEFLTYFQNEAQLEKSRLLSDRFSAERPKGSFSTLEIQRTEQGDSAMYLCASSLVGAIRPHSTDTQYFGPGTRLTVL.

This clonotype was seen more than once but under ten times. The chain combines TRBV9 with TRBJ1-6; D uncertain. Germline V gene lookup returns CDR1 SGDLS and CDR2 YYNGEE. Between the trimmed V and J ends, which lost 0 bases and 10 bases, there was a span of 14 bases. The CDR3 spans 15 residues. The CDR3 DNA reads as TGTGCCAGCAGCGTAGTTACCGGCGAGGGATCACCCCTCCACTTT. It specifies CASSVVTGEGSPLHF.

This clonotype was detected ten times or more. The chain links TRBV29-1 to TRBJ1-5; 11 bases fit TRBD1. This CDR3 spans 13 amino acids. The germline CDR1 and CDR2 sequences are SQVTM and ANQGSEA. The V and J ends lost 4 bases and 6 bases, in that order; junction bases with no gene match: 2. The CDR3 spells CSVGGTGGQPQHF. In DNA, the CDR3 is TGCAGCGTTGGAGGGACAGGGGGTCAGCCCCAGCATTTT.

Of note for this clonotype: A far larger clone is one base from this, pointing to a likely read error. The chain has TRBV7-6 and TRBJ2-1; weak D call: TRBD1 (5 bases). Trimming pared 5 bases from V and 10 bases from J, leaving 15 bases between. Germline loops: CDR1 SGHVS, CDR2 FNYEAQ. The CDR3 is 13 amino acids. The CDR3 nucleotides are TGTGCCAGCAGCAACCAGGGCGGATACGAGCAGTTCTTC. It encodes CASSNQGGYEQFF.

Ten or more counts support this clonotype. This chain joins TRBV20-1 and TRBJ2-5; 7 bases agree with TRBD2. The CDR3 contains 13 residues. In germline, CDR1 is DFQATT, CDR2 SNEGSKA (reference sequence). The CDR3 protein is CSGGAGGGETQYF. The CDR3 DNA is TGCAGCGGGGGAGCAGGCGGGGGAGAGACCCAGTACTTC.

There are many counts of this clonotype. This chain joins TRBV15 and TRBJ1-6; D may be TRBD1 (6 bases). Germline V gene sequence: CDR1 LNHNV, CDR2 YYDKDF (reference sequence). The CDR3 runs 15 residues. Trimming pared 1 base from V and 10 bases from J, leaving 14 bases between. The CDR3 region is CATSRVPRGSSPLHF. Written as DNA, the CDR3 is TGTGCCACCAGCAGAGTCCCCAGGGGATCGTCACCCCTCCACTTT.

The gene calls are TRBV7-2 and TRBJ2-5; TRBD2 agrees at 7 bases. CDR3 size: 16 residues. Germline V CDR1 and CDR2: SGHTA, FQGNSA. The V gene end was trimmed by 4 bases and the J gene end by 3 bases; junction bases not matched to a gene: 11. The DNA of the CDR3 is TGTGCCAGCAGCTGGGGCGGGGGAGGGGCTAAAGAGACCCAGTACTTC. Its protein is CASSWGGGGAKETQYF.

This clonotype was detected many times. This rearrangement joins TRBV28 to TRBJ2-7; D unclear. Germline CDR1 is MDHEN and CDR2 is SYDVKM. The CDR3 length is 12 residues. Trimming removed 5 bases from V and 3 bases from J, with 8 bases in between. This chain's CDR3 is CASSTRFYEQYF. Here the CDR3 DNA reads TGTGCCAGCAGTACTCGATTCTACGAGCAGTACTTC.

The chain combines TRBV10-2 with TRBJ1-5; D may be TRBD1 (5 bases). Germline-derived CDR1 and CDR2 are WSHSY and SAAADI. The CDR3 consists of 14 residues. V lost 2 bases and J 5 bases, leaving 10 bases between the germline ends. The CDR3 sequence is CASSEAGGDQPQHF. The CDR3 nucleotides read TGCGCCAGCAGTGAGGCCGGGGGTGATCAGCCCCAGCATTTT.

This clonotype was detected many times. This sequence joins TRBV10-3 and TRBJ1-2, with D uncertain. The germline gives CDR1 ENHRY, CDR2 SYGVKD. This CDR3 is built from 14 residues. Trimming took 2 bases from V and 4 from J, leaving 11 bases between them. The CDR3 sequence: CAISERVGGYGYTF. The CDR3 DNA reads as TGTGCCATCAGTGAGAGGGTAGGCGGCTATGGCTACACCTTC.